One sample yielded the 4 T cell receptor beta chains listed below, sequenced in a study of shared clonotypes between healthy human individuals. Generated by immunoSEQ multiplex PCR, the TCRdb table keeps only in-frame clones and is missing some. This repertoire shows approximately 2.1 million clones, roughly 93% found once; its top ten account for about 0.41%. The sequencing sample was made of naive CD4+ T cells from PBMCs. The subset here: CD45RA+ positively selected. The origin of the receptors is a man aged 18 to 30 in good health. Some clones in this sample may be carry-over from other donors' samples.

The V and J genes are TRBV19 and TRBJ2-1, with TRBD2 matching 10 bases. The CDR3 length is 15 residues. J gave up 1 base and V 10 bases, and 7 bases lay outside the gene matches. Germline CDR1 and CDR2: LNHDA and SQIVND (reference sequence). The CDR3 loop is CATTGTSASYNEQFF. The DNA for the CDR3 is TGTGCCACGACCGGGACTAGCGCTTCCTACAATGAGCAGTTCTTC.

Note on this clone: Additional DNA sequences in this sample encode the identical CDR3. This chain joins TRBV5-1 and TRBJ2-7; 7 nucleotides line up with TRBD1. This CDR3 comprises 14 residues. The J segment lost 3 bases and the V segment lost 0 bases, leaving 3 bases of the junction unmatched. Germline V gene data show CDR1 as SGHRS and CDR2 as YFSETQ. The CDR3 region has the DNA TGCGCCAGCAGCTTGGGGGGGACAGACTACGAGCAGTACTTC. Encoded protein: CASSLGGTDYEQYF.

The chain combines TRBV7-9 with TRBJ2-5, with 8 positions matching TRBD2. Trimming took 1 base from V and 0 from J; bases not matched to a gene: 1. Germline V gene lookup returns CDR1 SEHNR and CDR2 FQNEAQ (reference sequence). CDR3 size: 15 residues. The CDR3 is CASSLGGRYQETQYF. In nucleotides, the CDR3 is TGTGCCAGCAGCTTAGGCGGGAGGTACCAAGAGACCCAGTACTTC.

The rearrangement uses TRBV18 and TRBJ2-1; a possible D gene is TRBD2 (6 bases). The germline V gene encodes CDR1 KGHSH and CDR2 LQKENI. The CDR3 loop spans 16 amino acids. Trimming took off 0 bases at V and 0 bases at J, with 9 bases between the two ends. The CDR3 nucleotides read TGTGCCAGCTCACCACCGGGACTGGACTCCTACAATGAGCAGTTCTTC. Protein: CASSPPGLDSYNEQFF.